This TCR beta chain was recorded in a study of cytomegalovirus exposure and HLA in healthy donors. Whole-study findings and limits: That first-cohort TCR clusters tended to co-occur in the roughly 120 validation repertoires was found in a later analysis.

Note on this clone: Its antigen is as yet unknown. One end of the junction fails to match germline, which may point to a read error.

Libraries were prepared by immunoSEQ multiplex PCR; TCRdb keeps only in-frame clonotypes and omits some of them. The table records about 110,000 clones, around nine tenths of them present only once. This CDR3 is 16 amino acids long. The germline V gene has CDR1 LNHNV and CDR2 YYDKDF (reference sequence). The rearrangement uses TRBV15 and TRBJ1-4; D is ambiguous. This sequence originates from a woman aged 18-29 years in good health and CMV-seronegative. Material: PBMCs. CDR3 in DNA: TGTGCCACCAGCAGAGATCCGCGGGCAACTAATGAAAGACTGTTTTTT. Its protein is CATSRDPRATNERLFF. Using reference TRBV15 and TRBJ1-4 for the parts outside the CDR3, the full variable domain is DAMVIQNPRYQVTQFGKPVTLSCSQTLNHNVMYWYQQKSSQAPKLLFHYYDKDFNNEADTPDNFQSRRPNTSFCFLDIRSPGLGDTAMYLCATSRDPRATNERLFFGSGTQLSVL.